The following is a T cell receptor (beta chain) sequence with its context. Its antigen has not been determined. The sample holds no much larger clone one base away, and base qualities are not on file. These data come from a study of cytomegalovirus exposure and HLA in healthy donors (dated by TCRdb to the late 2010s). Background on the whole study: According to an earlier analysis of several hundred of the donors, 200 million or so T cells yielded roughly 100 million unique TCR beta sequences and about 300 Gb of sequence data. Roughly 290 gigabases of sequencing data and 70 million to 100 million unique TCR sequences made up an early release that covered under 750 HLA-typed donors. The genetic ancestry cluster associated with self-reported Caucasian donors included about 81% of the 398 genotyped donors. The study aimed to test whether signatures of past pathogen exposure could be identified by cataloging public T cell receptors. The study profiled the T cell repertoires of more than 500 subjects by immunosequencing and related them to cytomegalovirus serostatus. Along with the roughly 670-subject first cohort, a separate validation cohort of roughly 110 different subjects was used. To predict cytomegalovirus infection status, the study combined high-throughput TCR immunosequencing, statistical association of individual TCRs with disease status, and machine learning. To study patterns of TCR occurrence, a later analysis re-analyzed previously published TCR beta repertoires from 666 donors and added high-resolution HLA genotyping. The later analysis used no new phenotypic data to find candidate immune exposures, relying instead on TCR beta sequences and their occurrence across donors. An earlier analysis of approximately 580 of the donors used high-throughput TCR beta sequencing to judge whether each TCR beta V gene segment behaved as functional or pseudogenic. Alongside the repertoire data, information on donor age, sex, ethnicity and CMV serostatus was compiled. A later genetic analysis used genome-wide SNP genotypes for about three fifths of the 666 donors, treating that subset as a discovery cohort. Every repertoire in the discovery cohort had been generated on one and the same sequencing platform. HLA typing included class I and class II loci at four-digit resolution. The number of donors typed differed by locus, with about 620-630 for A, B, C, DRB1 and DQB1, 522 for DQA1, 600 to 610 for DPA1, and approximately 470 for DPB1. Roughly 5 DR-DQ haplotypes were treated as single units for association and clustering because of strong linkage in the cohort. Among about 400 genotyped donors of the cohort, an average of roughly 230,000 unique TCR beta nucleotide sequences was sequenced per donor, of which 15% to 20% were non-productive.

The cohort was made up of several hundred healthy bone marrow donors. At the time of sampling, all cohort members were nominally healthy, though unrecorded immune exposures were likely present. The donor was CMV seropositive and was included in the group of almost 300 seropositive cohort members. Every donor gave a peripheral blood sample, and the peripheral blood mononuclear cells from that sample were used for TCR beta sequencing. The Qiagen DNeasy Blood Extraction Kit was used to extract genomic DNA from the blood cell samples. Preparation of the library involved the immunoSEQ multiplex PCR assay. The multiplex PCR relied on a mix of 60 forward primers for TCR Vbeta segments and 13 reverse primers for TCR Jbeta segments. The CDR3 region of rearranged TCR beta genes was amplified from genomic DNA with a multiplex PCR assay. Amplified TCR beta libraries were sequenced as 87-base-pair reads on the Illumina HiSeq System. On the study's bioinformatics: A later analysis tallied around 87 million unique TCR beta chains across the 610 or so repertoires, and some 10 million of those chains were shared by two or more donors. Raw reads were error-corrected and collapsed into unique sequences by a nearest-neighbor algorithm in which closely related sequences were merged to remove PCR and sequencing errors. V, D and J gene segments were assigned by aligning CDR3 sequences to IMGT reference sequences. Each retained sequence needed at least a six-nucleotide match to both a V gene segment and a J gene segment. Rearrangements were called productive when the CDR3 lacked stop codons and stayed in frame with V and J; all others were non-productive. Following IMGT convention, CDR3 was defined as the stretch from the second conserved V-encoded cysteine to the conserved J-encoded phenylalanine. In an earlier analysis of approximately 500 of the donors, sequences lacking an unambiguous match to a single V gene segment were excluded. An earlier analysis of 450 to 650 of the donors called V segments functional above 56.7% productive rearrangements and segregating when the between-donor standard deviation exceeded 5%. A statistical classification framework was built for diagnosing cytomegalovirus status from the catalog of TCR beta chain sequences. V and J gene assignment, in a later analysis, came from comparing TCR nucleotide sequences with IMGT/GENE-DB human TR gene sequences. In a later analysis, CDR3 sequences and most-parsimonious VDJ recombination scenarios were assigned using the TCRdist pipeline. In a later analysis, each TCR beta chain was defined by its CDR3 amino acid sequence together with its V-gene family, and reads lacking a unique V-gene family were excluded. To address suspected cross-contamination and a sequencing artifact, a later analysis removed under 600 highly shared, low-generation-probability nucleotide sequences. In a later analysis, a clonal expansion index for each public chain was calculated from normalized within-repertoire ranks of inferred template counts. In a later analysis, generation probabilities were computed using a VDJ recombination model fitted to out-of-frame rearrangements, and the results were checked against IGoR. Hypergeometric tests were used in a later analysis to score TCR-TCR, TCR-HLA and TCR-CMV co-occurrence, with a repertoire-size bias correction applied to the TCR pairs. In a later analysis, false discovery rates were estimated by permuting HLA or CMV assignments 20 times. In a later analysis, co-occurring TCRs were grouped using DBSCAN, and TCRdist sequence similarity was added for clustering within HLA-allele-positive subsets. For co-occurrence clustering, repertoires with fewer than 30,000 or more than 120,000 public chains were excluded, along with a handful of repertoires with anomalous nucleotide sharing. TCRdb took this table from immuneACCESS and kept in-frame rearrangements with V and J called. Such tables lack part of the clones; where checked against another copy, unresolved V genes explain under half of the gap, and the rest is unexplained. That table is the source of V, J and clone size, and D and trimming were worked out from the DNA. For this sample the table gives about 78,000 clones, of which 80% were detected only once. The ten largest clones represent around 23% of the sample.

General conclusions and limits of the study: Most TCR sequences were seen in very few donors, while some public TCRs were found in many individuals. The classifier was reported to diagnose cytomegalovirus status with high specificity and sensitivity in both the original cohort and the validation cohort. The presence/absence analyses assumed that sequencing depth was roughly uniform across donors, and that assumption may not be true. In a later analysis, HLA-associated TCR beta chains showed more clonal expansion and lower generation probabilities than non-associated chains that were equally common. Broadly in line with IMGT annotations, most TCR beta V segments showed up in productive rearrangements about 90% or about 30% of the time in an earlier analysis of 587 of the donors. Approximately 16 rarely observed V segments, including chromosome 9 orphons, were excluded from the earlier analysis of approximately 600 of the donors because counts were too low. Linkage disequilibrium might explain the correlated functional status among segregating V segments, but an unknown experimental factor could not be ruled out. A few of the identified cytomegalovirus-associated TCR beta chains were confirmed in vitro to be specific for cytomegalovirus antigens. At a false discovery rate of 0.05, a later analysis linked around 15,000 TCR beta sequences to specific HLA alleles. The authors suggested that the approach could potentially be generalized to other disease states and immunological phenotypes. A later analysis found that TCR association rates varied across HLA loci, with DRB1 alleles showing the most associated TCRs and HLA-C alleles the fewest. Strong co-occurrence of HLA alleles, especially DR and DQ, made assigning TCR associations to individual alleles difficult. Because HLA typing was unavailable for some donors at each locus, only the typed subset was used in association tests. In a later genetic analysis, a missense DCLRE1C variant was associated with V-gene and J-gene trimming of TCR beta chains, and the association was replicated in an independent cohort. In a later analysis, several top co-occurrence clusters were reported to appear linked to parvovirus B19, influenza, CMV and Epstein-Barr virus. The sequencing pipeline was judged likely to have produced a cluster of highly shared sequence variants as a technical artifact. Some IMGT-functional V segments, including TRBV6-2 and TRBV6-3, could not be told apart with the 87-base-pair reads, so those segments were excluded. A further reported finding was that TCR beta sequences accurately predicted the HLA-A and HLA-B alleles for most subjects in the first cohort. Immune exposure information for the cohort was limited to CMV serostatus. The study gave a list of over 150 TCR beta chains associated with cytomegalovirus. This cohort had only TCR beta chains sequenced, and the lack of alpha or paired-chain data limited which features could be detected. According to a later genetic analysis, donors in an Asian-associated ancestry cluster had fewer N-insertions in productive TCRs than the roughly 700-donor mean. In a later analysis, most CMV-associated TCR beta chains were found to appear HLA-restricted, with HLA associations seemingly driven largely by CMV exposure.

The V end gives up 5 bases and the J end 1 base, leaving 4 bases in the junction not matched to a gene. The CDR3 runs 14 residues from the cysteine to the phenylalanine. The retained sequence is limited to the CDR3, 42 bases, with the frame set at the first base. From a lookup of the germline V gene, CDR1 and CDR2 are SGHTA and FQGTGA. The sequence is built from TRBV7-3 and TRBJ1-1, and 7 junctional nucleotides match TRBD1. This sequence originates from a woman in her fifties or sixties in good health and CMV-seropositive. Material: PBMCs. The encoded CDR3 is CASSPTGSNTEAFF. The base sequence is TGTGCCAGCAGCCCGACAGGGTCGAACACTGAAGCTTTCTTT.